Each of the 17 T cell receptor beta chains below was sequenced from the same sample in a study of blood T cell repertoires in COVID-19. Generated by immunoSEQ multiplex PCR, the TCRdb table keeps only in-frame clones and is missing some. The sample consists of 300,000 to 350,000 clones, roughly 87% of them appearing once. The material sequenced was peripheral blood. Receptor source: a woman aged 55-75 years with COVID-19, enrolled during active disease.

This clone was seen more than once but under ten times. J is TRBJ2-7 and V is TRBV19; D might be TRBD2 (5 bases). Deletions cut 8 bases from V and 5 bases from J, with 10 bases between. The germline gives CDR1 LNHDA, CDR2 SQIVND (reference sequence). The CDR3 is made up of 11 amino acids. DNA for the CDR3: TGTGCCAGTGGACTGTACGACGAGCAGTACTTC. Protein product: CASGLYDEQYF.

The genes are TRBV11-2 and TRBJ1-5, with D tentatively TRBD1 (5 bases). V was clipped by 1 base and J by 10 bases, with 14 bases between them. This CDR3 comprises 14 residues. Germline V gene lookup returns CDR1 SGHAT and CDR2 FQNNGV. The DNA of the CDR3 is TGTGCCAGCAGCTTAGGGGGCCACGATCGACCCCAGCATTTT. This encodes CASSLGGHDRPQHF.

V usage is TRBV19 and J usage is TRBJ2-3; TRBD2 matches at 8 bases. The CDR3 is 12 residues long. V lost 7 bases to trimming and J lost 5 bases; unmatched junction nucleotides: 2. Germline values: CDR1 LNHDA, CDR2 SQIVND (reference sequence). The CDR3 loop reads CASTGGGDTQYF. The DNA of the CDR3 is TGTGCCAGTACCGGGGGGGGAGATACGCAGTATTTT.

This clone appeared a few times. This CDR3 is CASSPVRTSGGTDTQYF. The CDR3 DNA reads as TGTGCCAGCAGCCCCGTCCGGACTAGCGGGGGCACAGATACGCAGTATTTT. V is TRBV13 and J is TRBJ2-3; 12 bases match TRBD2. Trimming removed 5 bases from V and 1 base from J; junction bases left unmatched: 7. Germline V gene data show CDR1 as PRHDT and CDR2 as FYEKMQ (reference sequence). CDR3 length: 17 residues.

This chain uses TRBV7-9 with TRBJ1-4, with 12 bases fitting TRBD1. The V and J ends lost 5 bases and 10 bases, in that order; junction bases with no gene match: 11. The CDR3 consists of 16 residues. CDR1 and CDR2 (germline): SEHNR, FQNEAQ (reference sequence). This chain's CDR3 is CASSPTEGTGGRKLFF. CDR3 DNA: TGTGCCAGCAGCCCGACTGAAGGGACAGGGGGCAGAAAACTGTTTTTT.

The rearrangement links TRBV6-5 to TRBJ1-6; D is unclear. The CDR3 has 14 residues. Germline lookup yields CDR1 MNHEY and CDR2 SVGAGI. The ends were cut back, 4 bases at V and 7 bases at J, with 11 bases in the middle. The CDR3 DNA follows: TGTGCCAGCAGTTCCTTACCTACCAATTCACCCCTCCACTTT. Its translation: CASSSLPTNSPLHF.

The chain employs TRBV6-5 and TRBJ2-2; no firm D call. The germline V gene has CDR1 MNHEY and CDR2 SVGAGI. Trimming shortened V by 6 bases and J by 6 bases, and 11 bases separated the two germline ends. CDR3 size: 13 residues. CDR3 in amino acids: CASRLTEPGELFF. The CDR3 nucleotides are TGTGCCAGCAGATTAACGGAGCCCGGGGAGCTGTTTTTT.

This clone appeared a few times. The CDR3 DNA sequence: TGTGCCAGCAGCCCCGGGGGACGGGGCTACACCTTC. This sequence encodes CASSPGGRGYTF. The chain uses TRBV3-1 (or the pseudogene TRBV3-2) and TRBJ1-2; a possible D gene is TRBD1 (5 bases). CDR1 and CDR2 (germline): LGHDT, YNNKEL (reference sequence). Trimming shortened V by 4 bases and J by 8 bases, and 11 bases separated the two germline ends. The CDR3 sequence is 12 residues long.

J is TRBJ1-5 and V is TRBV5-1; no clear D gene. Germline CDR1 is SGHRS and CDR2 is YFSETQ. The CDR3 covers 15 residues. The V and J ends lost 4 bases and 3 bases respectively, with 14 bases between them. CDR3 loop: CASSPRSGLNQPQHF. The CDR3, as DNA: TGCGCCAGCAGCCCAAGGAGTGGTCTCAATCAGCCCCAGCATTTT. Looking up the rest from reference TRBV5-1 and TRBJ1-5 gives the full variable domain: KAGVTQTPRYLIKTRGQQVTLSCSPISGHRSVSWYQQTPGQGLQFLFEYFSETQRNKGNFPGRFSGRQFSNSRSEMNVSTLELGDSALYLCASSPRSGLNQPQHFGDGTRLSIL.

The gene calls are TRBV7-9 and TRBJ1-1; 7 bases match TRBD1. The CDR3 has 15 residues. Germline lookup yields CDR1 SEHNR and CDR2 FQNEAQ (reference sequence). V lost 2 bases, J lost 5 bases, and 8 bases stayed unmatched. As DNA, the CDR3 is TGTGCCAGCAGCTTATCTTCAGGGGGAAGGACTGAAGCTTTCTTT. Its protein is CASSLSSGGRTEAFF.

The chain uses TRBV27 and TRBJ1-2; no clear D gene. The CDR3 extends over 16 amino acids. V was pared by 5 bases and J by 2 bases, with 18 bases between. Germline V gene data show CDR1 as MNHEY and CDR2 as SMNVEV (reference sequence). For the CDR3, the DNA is TGTGCCAGCAGTAGCGTCTTGGGAGACTTAAACTATGGCTACACCTTC. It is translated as CASSSVLGDLNYGYTF.

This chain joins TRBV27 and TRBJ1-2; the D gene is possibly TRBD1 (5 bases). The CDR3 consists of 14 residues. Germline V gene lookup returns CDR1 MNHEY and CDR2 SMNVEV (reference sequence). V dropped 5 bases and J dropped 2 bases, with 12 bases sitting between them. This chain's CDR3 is CASSRSGGNYGYTF. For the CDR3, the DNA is TGTGCCAGCAGTCGATCGGGGGGGAACTATGGCTACACCTTC.

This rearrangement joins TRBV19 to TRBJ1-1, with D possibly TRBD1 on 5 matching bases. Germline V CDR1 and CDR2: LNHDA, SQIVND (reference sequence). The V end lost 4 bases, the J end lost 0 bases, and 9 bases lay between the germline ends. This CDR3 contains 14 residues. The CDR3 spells CASSTTGMNTEAFF. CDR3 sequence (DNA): TGTGCCAGTAGTACCACAGGTATGAACACTGAAGCTTTCTTT. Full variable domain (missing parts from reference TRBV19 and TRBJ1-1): DGGITQSPKYLFRKEGQNVTLSCEQNLNHDAMYWYRQDPGQGLRLIYYSQIVNDFQKGDIAEGYSVSREKKESFPLTVTSAQKNPTAFYLCASSTTGMNTEAFFGQGTRLTVV.

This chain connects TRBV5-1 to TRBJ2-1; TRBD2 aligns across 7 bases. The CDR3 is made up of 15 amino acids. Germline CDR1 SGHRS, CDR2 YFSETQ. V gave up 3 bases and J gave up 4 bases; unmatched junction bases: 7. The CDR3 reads CASSSSAGTYNEQFF. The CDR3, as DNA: TGCGCCAGCAGCTCTTCAGCGGGGACGTACAATGAGCAGTTCTTC. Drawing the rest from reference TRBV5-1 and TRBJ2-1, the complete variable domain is KAGVTQTPRYLIKTRGQQVTLSCSPISGHRSVSWYQQTPGQGLQFLFEYFSETQRNKGNFPGRFSGRQFSNSRSEMNVSTLELGDSALYLCASSSSAGTYNEQFFGPGTRLTVL.

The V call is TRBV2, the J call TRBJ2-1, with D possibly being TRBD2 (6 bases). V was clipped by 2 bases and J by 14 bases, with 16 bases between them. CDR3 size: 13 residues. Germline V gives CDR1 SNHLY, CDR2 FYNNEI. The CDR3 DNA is TGTGCCAGCAGTGAAATACGGGGGTCCAAGAAGTTCTTC. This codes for CASSEIRGSKKFF.

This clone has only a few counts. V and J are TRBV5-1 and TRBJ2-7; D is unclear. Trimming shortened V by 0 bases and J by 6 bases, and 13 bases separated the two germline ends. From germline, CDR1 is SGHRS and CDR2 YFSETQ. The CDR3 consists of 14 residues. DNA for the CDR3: TGCGCCAGCAGCTTGGCGGGTGGATTGGCCGAGCAGTACTTC. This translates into CASSLAGGLAEQYF.

Here the CDR3 reads CASSYRGQNSPLHF. The DNA of the CDR3 is TGTGCCAGCAGTTACAGGGGGCAGAATTCACCCCTCCACTTT. This chain uses TRBV2 with TRBJ1-6; 9 positions agree with TRBD1. This CDR3 comprises 14 residues. Germline V gene lookup returns CDR1 SNHLY and CDR2 FYNNEI. Germline trimming cut 5 bases from V and 7 bases from J; bases unmatched to any gene: 3.